These 29 T cell receptor beta chains share one sample of origin, sequenced in a study of blood T cell repertoires in COVID-19. The table came from immunoSEQ multiplex PCR; TCRdb's copy has only in-frame clones and leaves some out. The table includes about 210,000 clones, about 82% detected once. The sequencing input was PBMCs or T cells enriched from blood (not recorded which). The receptor source for this set is a man aged 35-49 years with acute COVID-19.

CDR3 DNA: TGTGCCAGCAGCTTATTGGCCAGGTACCAAGAGACCCAGTACTTC. This sequence encodes CASSLLARYQETQYF. V and J are TRBV7-6 and TRBJ2-5; D gene unclear. Trimming cost V 2 bases and J 0 bases, with 10 bases left between them. Germline V gives CDR1 SGHVS, CDR2 FNYEAQ. The CDR3 is 15 residues long.

This clone was detected only once. The rearrangement uses TRBV30 and TRBJ2-7; 7 bases are a match to TRBD1. After removal of 1 base from V and 1 base from J, the junction contained 4 bases not matched to a gene. This CDR3 spans 14 amino acids. Germline V gene sequence: CDR1 GTSNPN, CDR2 SVGIG (reference sequence). The CDR3 DNA sequence: TGTGCCTGGAGTGCGACAGGGATATCCTACGAGCAGTACTTC. It specifies CAWSATGISYEQYF.

This sequence joins TRBV27 and TRBJ1-5; D perhaps matches TRBD1 (6 bases). CDR1 is MNHEY, CDR2 SMNVEV, per germline (reference sequence). V shed 3 bases and J shed 2 bases, with 14 bases lying between them. This CDR3 comprises 16 residues. The CDR3 loop is CASSFQGSLGNQPQHF. In DNA, the CDR3 is TGTGCCAGCAGTTTCCAGGGGAGCCTAGGCAATCAGCCCCAGCATTTT.

The chain couples TRBV12-3 or TRBV12-4 to TRBJ1-5, with a tentative D call TRBD1 (5 bases). This CDR3 comprises 13 residues. The V end lost 3 bases, the J end lost 6 bases, and 9 bases lay between the germline ends. CDR3 region: CASSLGEVQPQHF. The CDR3 DNA sequence: TGTGCCAGCAGTTTGGGGGAGGTTCAGCCCCAGCATTTT.

The V call is TRBV19, the J call TRBJ1-1, with no clear D. Germline-derived CDR1 and CDR2 are LNHDA and SQIVND (reference sequence). This CDR3 has 17 residues. V was pared by 3 bases and J by 1 base, with 18 bases between. CDR3 region: CASSIGIGVGKNTEAFF. The DNA for the CDR3 is TGTGCCAGTAGTATTGGTATCGGGGTTGGTAAGAACACTGAAGCTTTCTTT. The whole variable domain, remainder taken from reference TRBV19 and TRBJ1-1, is DGGITQSPKYLFRKEGQNVTLSCEQNLNHDAMYWYRQDPGQGLRLIYYSQIVNDFQKGDIAEGYSVSREKKESFPLTVTSAQKNPTAFYLCASSIGIGVGKNTEAFFGQGTRLTVV.

The table lists this clone with a few counts. The rearrangement links TRBV9 to TRBJ2-7; 11 positions match TRBD2. The CDR3 spans 14 residues. Germline V CDR1 and CDR2: SGDLS, YYNGEE. The V gene end was trimmed by 1 base and the J gene end by 3 bases; junction bases not matched to a gene: 0. The CDR3 loop reads CASSVLAGGYEQYF. The CDR3 bases are TGTGCCAGCAGCGTACTAGCGGGAGGCTACGAGCAGTACTTC.

V gene TRBV6-5 combines with J gene TRBJ1-1, with D perhaps TRBD1 (5 bases). Deletions cut 6 bases from V and 5 bases from J, with 10 bases between. Germline V lookup: CDR1 MNHEY, CDR2 SVGAGI. The CDR3 consists of 12 residues. CDR3 region: CASRSRVTEAFF. The CDR3 region has the DNA TGTGCCAGCAGGTCCAGGGTAACTGAAGCTTTCTTT.

The genes are TRBV10-3 and TRBJ1-5; no firm D call. The CDR3 totals 17 residues. Germline V gives CDR1 ENHRY, CDR2 SYGVKD. Trimming removed 3 bases at V and 0 bases at J, with 15 bases between. This CDR3 is CAISDEWRELSNQPQHF. The CDR3 DNA sequence: TGTGCCATCAGTGATGAATGGCGGGAACTTAGCAATCAGCCCCAGCATTTT.

CDR3 sequence: CASSYGFETSGRYEQFF. Here the CDR3 DNA reads TGTGCCAGCAGTTATGGTTTCGAGACTAGCGGGAGGTATGAGCAGTTCTTC. V usage is TRBV6-2 or TRBV6-3 and J usage is TRBJ2-1; TRBD2 aligns across 13 bases. Losses at the gene ends were 3 bases for V and 8 bases for J; bases not matched to a gene: 10. This CDR3 has 17 residues. CDR1 and CDR2 from the germline V gene are MNHEY and SVGEGT.

This clone has just one count. The V and J genes are TRBV18 and TRBJ1-1, with D uncertain. This CDR3 comprises 12 residues. V was clipped by 5 bases and J by 0 bases, with 4 bases between them. Germline CDR1 reads KGHSH; CDR2 reads LQKENI. The CDR3 region is CASSDLNTEAFF. The DNA of the CDR3 is TGTGCCAGCTCAGACTTGAACACTGAAGCTTTCTTT.

This clone appeared a single time. The chain uses TRBV5-8 and TRBJ2-3, with D perhaps matching TRBD1 (6 bases). CDR1 SGHTS and CDR2 YDEGEE come from the germline V gene. CDR3 length equals 14 residues. The V end lost 2 bases, the J end lost 4 bases, and 11 bases lay between the germline ends. The CDR3 spells CASSFNRVSDTQYF. CDR3 DNA sequence: TGTGCCAGCAGCTTTAACAGGGTTTCAGATACGCAGTATTTT.

In its sample, this clone was seen a few times. The chain employs TRBV2 and TRBJ1-2; 7 nucleotides agree with TRBD1. The CDR3 runs to 14 residues. In germline, CDR1 is SNHLY, CDR2 FYNNEI. The J segment lost 2 bases and the V segment lost 10 bases, leaving 10 bases of the junction unmatched. CDR3 DNA sequence: TGTGCCACCCCCCCGGGGACAGAAAACTATGGCTACACCTTC. As protein: CATPPGTENYGYTF.

This chain links TRBV5-1 with TRBJ2-7, with TRBD1 matching over 9 bases. The CDR3 has 18 amino acids. Losses at the gene ends were 2 bases for V and 5 bases for J; bases not matched to a gene: 17. Germline V gene lookup returns CDR1 SGHRS and CDR2 YFSETQ. This chain's CDR3 is CASSLAPPGTGLFHEQYF. CDR3 bases: TGCGCCAGCAGCTTAGCACCTCCAGGGACAGGGTTGTTTCACGAGCAGTACTTC.

J is TRBJ1-2 and V is TRBV21-1. TRBV21-1 is a pseudogene. The length of the CDR3 is 15 residues. CDR3: CASSKFTGRGYGYTF. In nucleotides, the CDR3 is TGTGCCAGCAGCAAATTCACAGGGAGGGGATATGGCTACACCTTC.

The rearrangement joins TRBV29-1 to TRBJ2-7, with no clear D. Germline V CDR1 and CDR2: SQVTM, ANQGSEA. The CDR3 runs 13 residues. The V gene lost 2 bases and the J gene lost 6 bases, with 14 bases spanning the gap. CDR3 in amino acids: CSVESWLGAEQYF. The CDR3 DNA reads as TGCAGCGTTGAATCATGGCTAGGTGCCGAGCAGTACTTC.

The rearrangement uses TRBV5-1 and TRBJ2-1; the match to TRBD2 covers 13 bases. Unmatched junction bases numbered 6, after V lost 4 bases and J lost 8 bases. Germline CDR1 is SGHRS and CDR2 is YFSETQ. The CDR3 loop spans 15 amino acids. This CDR3 reads CASSPGTSGTDEQFF. The CDR3 DNA sequence: TGCGCCAGCAGCCCCGGGACTAGCGGGACCGATGAGCAGTTCTTC.

The chain has TRBV25-1 and TRBJ1-4; D remains unclear. The germline CDR1 and CDR2 sequences are MGHDK and SYGVNS. The CDR3 runs to 13 residues. With 8 bases removed from V and 7 bases from J, the gap between germline ends came to 14 bases. CDR3 loop: CASLRSGGEKLFF. CDR3 in DNA: TGTGCCAGCCTACGTTCCGGAGGTGAAAAACTGTTTTTT.

V and J are TRBV6-1 and TRBJ1-2, with D possibly matching TRBD1 (6 bases). Germline V gene lookup returns CDR1 MNHNS and CDR2 SASEGT. CDR3 size: 12 residues. Trimming took off 1 base at V and 7 bases at J, with 7 bases between the two ends. The CDR3 DNA reads TGTGCCAGCAGTGAAGGACAGGTTGGCTACACCTTC. Protein product: CASSEGQVGYTF.

The rearrangement uses TRBV28 and TRBJ1-1, with 8 bases identical to TRBD1. Germline CDR1 and CDR2: MDHEN and SYDVKM. V lost 6 bases and J lost 5; bases outside the gene matches: 11. The CDR3 extends over 15 amino acids. The CDR3 loop is CASRTDGTGKTEAFF. The CDR3 nucleotides are TGTGCCAGCAGGACGGATGGGACAGGTAAAACTGAAGCTTTCTTT.

The chain employs TRBV9 and TRBJ1-6; D not certain. CDR1 and CDR2 (germline): SGDLS, YYNGEE. V gave up 2 bases and J gave up 2 bases, with 11 bases separating them. The CDR3 contains 16 residues. CDR3 DNA sequence: TGTGCCAGCAGCGTGAGGCCCGAGCCCTATAATTCACCCCTCCACTTT. Its protein product is CASSVRPEPYNSPLHF.

The chain is built from TRBV28 and TRBJ2-7; the match to TRBD2 covers 12 bases. V trimming: 6 bases; J trimming: 7 bases; junction bases outside the gene matches: 4. Germline V gene data show CDR1 as MDHEN and CDR2 as SYDVKM. The CDR3 spans 13 residues. This CDR3 is CASRGLAGREQYF. DNA for the CDR3: TGTGCCAGCAGGGGACTAGCGGGCAGGGAGCAGTACTTC.

The chain combines TRBV9 with TRBJ2-1; 7 bases are shared with TRBD1. Germline CDR1 and CDR2: SGDLS and YYNGEE. Germline trimming cut 0 bases from V and 4 bases from J; bases unmatched to any gene: 4. This CDR3 spans 15 amino acids. This CDR3 is CASSVVGGDYNEQFF. CDR3 in DNA: TGTGCCAGCAGCGTAGTAGGGGGCGATTACAATGAGCAGTTCTTC.

The chain combines TRBV24-1 with TRBJ2-5, with D uncertain. There are 12 residues in the CDR3. The germline CDR1 and CDR2 sequences are KGHDR and SFDVKD. Trimming took off 4 bases at V and 2 bases at J, with 4 bases between the two ends. The CDR3 DNA sequence: TGTGCCACCAGTGACCCTCAAGAGACCCAGTACTTC. Encoded protein: CATSDPQETQYF.

This chain connects TRBV7-3 to TRBJ2-3, with 7 bases that match TRBD2. This CDR3 is 15 amino acids long. Germline assignment: CDR1 SGHTA and CDR2 FQGTGA. J lost 0 bases, V lost 5 bases, and 5 bases had no gene match. The CDR3 coding sequence is TGTGCCAGCAGCATTCTAGCGGCTAGCACAGATACGCAGTATTTT. It encodes CASSILAASTDTQYF.

J is TRBJ1-2 and V is TRBV2; a weak D match, TRBD1 (6 bases). This CDR3 is built from 17 residues. Trimming took off 4 bases at V and 4 bases at J, with 22 bases between the two ends. CDR1 SNHLY and CDR2 FYNNEI come from the germline V gene. The CDR3 sequence: CASSVISLLQGGYGYTF. The CDR3 DNA reads as TGTGCCAGCAGTGTTATAAGCCTATTACAGGGCGGCTATGGCTACACCTTC.

This clone came up a few times. Germline is not matched at one junction end, which may reflect a read error. This chain connects TRBV6-5 to TRBJ2-7; D remains unclear. The CDR3 has 11 amino acids. The germline V gene has CDR1 MNHEY and CDR2 SVGAGI. The CDR3 loop is CASSVDNSFNF. DNA of the CDR3: TGTGCCAGCAGCGTTGACAACTCTTTCAACTTC.

J is TRBJ1-2 and V is TRBV11-2, with 7 bases matching TRBD1. Unmatched junction bases numbered 7, after V lost 1 base and J lost 5 bases. The germline V gene encodes CDR1 SGHAT and CDR2 FQNNGV. The CDR3 is made up of 15 amino acids. Here the CDR3 DNA reads TGTGCCAGCAGCTTAGTAATGGGACAGCCTTATGGCTACACCTTC. Protein: CASSLVMGQPYGYTF.

This clone turned up a few times. The genes are TRBV27 and TRBJ2-2; 7 nucleotides align to TRBD2. Germline CDR1 is MNHEY and CDR2 is SMNVEV (reference sequence). V gave up 3 bases and J gave up 8 bases; unmatched junction bases: 3. This CDR3 is built from 13 residues. Here the CDR3 reads CASSLGGRGELFF. As DNA, the CDR3 is TGTGCCAGCAGTTTGGGCGGGAGAGGGGAGCTGTTTTTT.

The CDR3 nucleotides read TGTGCCAGCAGCCCTTGGGGCAGGGTGAATGAAAAACTGTTTTTT. Its protein is CASSPWGRVNEKLFF. V is TRBV5-8 and J is TRBJ1-4; TRBD1 might be the D (5 bases). The CDR3 totals 15 residues. Germline V gene sequence: CDR1 SGHTS, CDR2 YDEGEE. The V end lost 4 bases, the J end lost 5 bases, and 15 bases lay between the germline ends.